This T cell receptor beta chain was sequenced during a study of CD8 T cells in ankylosing spondylitis. In making TCR beta libraries, quantitative 5'-RACE with molecular barcodes was used. TCRdb passed the 5' RACE reads through MiXCR, listing each CDR3 protein once. Of more than 300,000 distinct CDR3 sequences listed, 8% are singletons. The germline gives CDR1 MNHEY, CDR2 SMNVEV (reference sequence). The CDR3 contains 19 residues. After removal of 0 bases from V and 6 bases from J, the junction contained 19 bases not matched to a gene. Whole-study findings and limits: Clones linked to the disease showed a CD8+ phenotype. They occurred at relatively low frequencies in peripheral blood. Within matched ankylosing spondylitis synovial fluid, disease-linked clones were reportedly significantly enriched. The study identified a TCR beta motif of under ten highly homologous variants that appeared characteristic of ankylosing spondylitis blood. Previous work reported some of these motif variants in the synovial fluid and blood of reactive arthritis.

The sample holds a few counts of this clonotype. The target antigen is unknown. The sequenced sample was blood, either unsorted or a sorted T cell fraction (not recorded which). The receptor comes from a male donor with ankylosing spondylitis. The V gene is TRBV27, the J gene TRBJ2-7; TRBD2 agrees at 8 bases. The CDR3 region is CASSLSSGGNTELLREQYF. The CDR3 region has the DNA TGTGCCAGCAGTTTATCCTCGGGGGGGAACACAGAATTGCTACGCGAGCAGTACTTC.